This entry is about one TCR beta chain. This record comes from a study of cytomegalovirus exposure and HLA in healthy donors. TCRdb keeps only in-frame clones here, not all; method: immunoSEQ multiplex PCR. Here the sample spans about 260,000 clones, roughly 88% being singletons. The source material was PBMCs. The sequence derives from a woman aged 25 to 39 in good health and CMV-seronegative.

CDR3 sequence reads: CASSQGVVNYGYTF. The CDR3 DNA sequence: TGCGCCAGCAGCCAAGGAGTCGTTAACTATGGCTACACCTTC. This sequence joins TRBV4-3 and TRBJ1-2; D is ambiguous. Germline CDR1 LGHNA, CDR2 YSLEER. Trimming took 1 base from V and 1 from J, leaving 7 bases between them. The CDR3 runs 14 residues.